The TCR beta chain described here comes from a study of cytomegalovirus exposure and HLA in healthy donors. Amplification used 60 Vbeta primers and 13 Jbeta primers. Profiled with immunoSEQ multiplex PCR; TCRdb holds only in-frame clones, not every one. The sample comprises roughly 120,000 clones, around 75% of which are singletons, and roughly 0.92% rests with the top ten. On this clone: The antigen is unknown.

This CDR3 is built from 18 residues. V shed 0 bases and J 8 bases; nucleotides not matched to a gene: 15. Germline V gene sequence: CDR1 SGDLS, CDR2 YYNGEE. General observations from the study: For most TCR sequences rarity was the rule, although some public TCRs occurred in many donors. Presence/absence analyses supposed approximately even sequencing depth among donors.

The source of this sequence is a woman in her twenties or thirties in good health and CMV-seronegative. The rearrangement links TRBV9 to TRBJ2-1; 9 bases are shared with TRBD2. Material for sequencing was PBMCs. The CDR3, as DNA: TGTGCCAGCAGCGTAGGGCTAGCGGGAACCTCGAGGGTGGATGAGCAGTTCTTC. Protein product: CASSVGLAGTSRVDEQFF.